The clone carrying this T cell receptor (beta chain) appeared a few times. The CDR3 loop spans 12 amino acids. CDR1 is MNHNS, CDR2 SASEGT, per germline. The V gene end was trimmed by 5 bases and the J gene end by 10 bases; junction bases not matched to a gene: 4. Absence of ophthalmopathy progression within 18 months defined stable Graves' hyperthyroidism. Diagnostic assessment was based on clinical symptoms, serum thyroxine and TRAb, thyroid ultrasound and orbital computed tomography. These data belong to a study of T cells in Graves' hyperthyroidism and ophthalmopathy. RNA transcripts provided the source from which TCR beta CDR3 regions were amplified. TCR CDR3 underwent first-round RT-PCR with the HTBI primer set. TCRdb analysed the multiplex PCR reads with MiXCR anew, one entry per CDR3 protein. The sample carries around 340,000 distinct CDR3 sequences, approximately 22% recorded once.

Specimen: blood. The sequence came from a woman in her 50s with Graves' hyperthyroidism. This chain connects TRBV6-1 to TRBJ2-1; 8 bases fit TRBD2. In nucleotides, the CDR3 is TGTGCCAGCAGTCACGCGGGAGGCGAGCAGTTCTTC. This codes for CASSHAGGEQFF.